This T cell receptor (beta chain) was recorded in a study of cytomegalovirus exposure and HLA in healthy donors. General observations from the study: Most TCR sequences were uncommon, yet certain public TCRs appeared in many donors. Sequencing depth roughly uniform across donors was assumed in presence/absence analyses. A later analysis linked a missense variant in DCLRE1C to the trimming of TCR beta V and J genes. Analysis performed later found 16,951 TCR beta sequences associated with HLA alleles at 0.05 false discovery rate.

In the PCR, 60 Vbeta and 13 Jbeta primers were used. Profiling relied on immunoSEQ multiplex PCR, and the TCRdb table lists in-frame clones only, not all of them. The sample holds fewer than 200,000 clones, about 80% seen once. CDR3 length: 15 residues. J was trimmed by 12 bases and V by 6 bases; bases with no gene match: 19. Germline CDR1 reads MDHEN; CDR2 reads SYDVKM. About this clone itself: Its antigen is still unknown.

V usage is TRBV28 and J usage is TRBJ1-1; 7 bases align to TRBD1. Sequenced input: PBMCs. This TCR was recovered from a man in his sixties in good health and CMV-seronegative. CDR3 DNA sequence: TGTGCCAGCAGCTCCCAAGGCGGAAACAGGGGTGTCTCTTTCTTT. Translating it yields CASSSQGGNRGVSFF.